A single sample is the source of the 11 T cell receptor beta chains below, sequenced in a study of siplizumab effects on memory and regulatory T cells. Sequencing was performed with immunoSEQ multiplex PCR; in TCRdb, only in-frame clones are kept and a portion is missing. The table lists 70,000 or so clones, 91% of them singletons. Sample: CD8+ T cells sorted from blood. All receptors come from a human donor in good health.

The chain combines TRBV19 with TRBJ1-3, with D unclear. Trimming stripped 6 bases from V and 2 bases from J, with 11 bases between. Germline CDR1 reads LNHDA; CDR2 reads SQIVND (reference sequence). The CDR3 runs to 14 residues. Written as DNA, the CDR3 is TGTGCCAGTAGCCCCGCAGCAGCTGGAAACACCATATATTTT. Its translation: CASSPAAAGNTIYF.

V gene TRBV6-5 combines with J gene TRBJ2-7; D might be TRBD2 (5 bases). In germline, CDR1 is MNHEY, CDR2 SVGAGI. Trimming shortened V by 0 bases and J by 6 bases, and 9 bases separated the two germline ends. There are 13 residues in the CDR3. The CDR3 here is CASSYSRGIEQYF. CDR3 bases: TGTGCCAGCAGTTACTCTAGAGGGATCGAGCAGTACTTC.

The rearrangement uses TRBV7-6 and TRBJ2-7; D not resolved. V was clipped by 8 bases and J by 0 bases, with 14 bases between them. The germline gives CDR1 SGHVS, CDR2 FNYEAQ. The CDR3 has 14 amino acids. The CDR3 reads CASGPGLYSYEQYF. The CDR3 DNA is TGTGCCAGCGGACCGGGTCTATACTCCTACGAGCAGTACTTC.

The V call is TRBV2, the J call TRBJ1-5; no definite D call. This CDR3 has 12 amino acids. With 7 bases removed from V and 6 bases from J, the gap between germline ends came to 10 bases. The germline CDR1 and CDR2 sequences are SNHLY and FYNNEI. CDR3 nucleotide sequence: TGTGCCAGCAACGACCTGACTCAGCCCCAGCATTTT. Residues: CASNDLTQPQHF. The entire variable domain, with the rest obtained from reference TRBV2 and TRBJ1-5, is as follows: EPEVTQTPSHQVTQMGQEVILRCVPISNHLYFYWYRQILGQKVEFLVSFYNNEISEKSEIFDDQFSVERPDGSNFTLKIRSTKLEDSAMYFCASNDLTQPQHFGDGTRLSIL.

The chain links TRBV4-2 to TRBJ1-2; D is ambiguous. V was cut by 1 base and J by 8 bases, with 20 bases left in between. From germline, CDR1 is LGHNA and CDR2 YNFKEQ. The CDR3 runs 16 residues. The CDR3 DNA sequence: TGTGCCAGCAGCCAAGGTTTGGGCAGTGCGTGGGTAGGCTACACCTTC. It encodes CASSQGLGSAWVGYTF.

V is TRBV27 and J is TRBJ2-5; unclear D gene. The CDR3 extends over 15 amino acids. The germline CDR1 and CDR2 sequences are MNHEY and SMNVEV (reference sequence). V gave up 5 bases and J gave up 7 bases, with 20 bases separating them. The CDR3 spells CASSDYPGPYGTQYF. CDR3 sequence (DNA): TGTGCCAGCAGTGATTACCCGGGCCCTTACGGGACCCAGTACTTC.

The chain employs TRBV13 and TRBJ2-1; D may be TRBD1 (7 bases). Germline lookup yields CDR1 PRHDT and CDR2 FYEKMQ (reference sequence). V was clipped by 8 bases and J by 0 bases, with 14 bases between them. CDR3 length equals 15 residues. The CDR3 loop reads CASSSGGSSYNEQFF. The CDR3 DNA is TGTGCCAGCTCCTCAGGGGGGAGCTCCTACAATGAGCAGTTCTTC. Supplemented by reference TRBV13 and TRBJ2-1, the full variable domain reads AAGVIQSPRHLIKEKRETATLKCYPIPRHDTVYWYQQGPGQDPQFLISFYEKMQSDKGSIPDRFSAQQFSDYHSELNMSSLELGDSALYFCASSSGGSSYNEQFFGPGTRLTVL.

In its sample, this clone was seen a few times. This chain joins TRBV7-3 and TRBJ2-7; possibly TRBD2 for D (6 bases). This CDR3 comprises 14 residues. Trimming left V 5 bases short and J 5 bases short, with 16 bases between. CDR1 is SGHTA, CDR2 FQGTGA, per germline. CDR3 protein: CASSPLGGFNEQYF. The CDR3 DNA is TGTGCCAGCAGCCCGCTGGGAGGCTTCAACGAGCAGTACTTC.

V is TRBV6-1 and J is TRBJ2-4; the D is unclear. Per the germline V gene, CDR1 is MNHNS and CDR2 is SASEGT. The CDR3 loop spans 16 amino acids. V was shortened by 0 bases and J by 1 base, with 10 bases between the two germline ends. The DNA of the CDR3 is TGTGCCAGCAGTGAAGCGGCAGGATCGGCCAAAAACATTCAGTACTTC. This translates into CASSEAAGSAKNIQYF.

Here the CDR3 DNA reads TGTGCCAGCAGTCCCAGGGGGCCCCCCTACGAGCAGTACTTC. Translation: CASSPRGPPYEQYF. The chain recombines TRBV2 with TRBJ2-7, with 8 nucleotides matching TRBD1. This CDR3 has 14 residues. From germline, CDR1 is SNHLY and CDR2 FYNNEI. V was clipped by 5 bases and J by 2 bases; unmatched bases: 5.

The rearrangement joins TRBV29-1 to TRBJ1-1, with no clear D. Looked up from germline, CDR1 is SQVTM and CDR2 is ANQGSEA. V lost 6 bases and J lost 3, with 8 bases in between. This CDR3 contains 11 residues. The CDR3 nucleotides read TGCAGCGTAGCGAGGTACACTGAAGCTTTCTTT. It specifies CSVARYTEAFF. Looking up the rest from reference TRBV29-1 and TRBJ1-1 gives the full variable domain: SAVISQKPSRDICQRGTSLTIQCQVDSQVTMMFWYRQQPGQSLTLIATANQGSEATYESGFVIDKFPISRPNLTFSTLTVSNMSPEDSSIYLCSVARYTEAFFGQGTRLTVV.